This is a list of T cell receptor beta chains from one sample in a study of blood T cell repertoires in COVID-19. TCRdb keeps only in-frame clones here, not all; method: immunoSEQ multiplex PCR. This sample has 380,000 or so clones; around 87% occur once, and the top ten carry 1% to 1.5%. The sequenced sample consisted of PBMCs or T cells enriched from blood (not recorded which). Every receptor here comes from a man younger than 40 who had recovered from COVID-19. Each CDR3 is given with its conserved first and last residue. The order of the fields is clone size, D gene, V gene, J gene, CDR3 DNA, CDR3 protein. D genes are given only for firm matches. Size tells how often a clone was seen (once, few, many) or the class of an expanded clone, and some rows leave it out.

.,.,TRBV19,TRBJ1-1,TGTGCCAGTACCCCCGAGGGGGAAGGAGGAACTGAAGCTTTCTTT,CASTPEGEGGTEAFF
few,.,TRBV6-5,TRBJ1-1,TGTGCCAGCAGCCACCCCCGGGGGAGTGAAGCTTTCTTT,CASSHPRGSEAFF
.,.,TRBV30,TRBJ1-3,TGTGCCTGGAGGCCTACAGGGTCCTCTGGAAACACCATATATTTT,CAWRPTGSSGNTIYF
.,TRBD1,TRBV7-9,TRBJ1-2,TGTGCCAGCAGCTTAGGAGCGGACAGGGGGTTCTCCTATGGCTACACCTTC,CASSLGADRGFSYGYTF
.,.,TRBV7-8,TRBJ2-5,TGTGCCAGCAGCTTAGGGGGGGAGCAAGAGACCCAGTACTTC,CASSLGGEQETQYF
once,TRBD1,TRBV7-2,TRBJ1-1,TGTGCCAGCAGCTTGGACAGGTGGACTGAAGCTTTCTTT,CASSLDRWTEAFF
.,.,TRBV10-3,TRBJ2-1,TGTGCCATCAGGAGTGAGAATGAGCAGTTCTTC,CAIRSENEQFF
.,.,TRBV11-3,TRBJ2-1,TGTGCCAGCAGCTCTAACATCGGGGGTAGCTCCTACAATGAGCAGTTCTTC,CASSSNIGGSSYNEQFF
few,.,TRBV5-4,TRBJ1-1,TGTGCCAGCAGCTTGCATCTGGGGGGGGACACTGAAGCTTTCTTT,CASSLHLGGDTEAFF
few,.,TRBV19,TRBJ1-2,TGTGCCAGTTGCGAGGGAGGCAACTATGGCTACACCTTC,CASCEGGNYGYTF
.,.,TRBV18,TRBJ1-6,TGTGCCAGCTCAACTGCCAATTATAATTCACCCCTCCACTTT,CASSTANYNSPLHF
.,.,TRBV5-1,TRBJ2-5,TGCGCCAGCAGCCCCATAGGACAGCCCTTAGGAGGAGAGACCCAGTACTTC,CASSPIGQPLGGETQYF
once,.,TRBV7-2,TRBJ2-3,TGTGCCAGCAGCTACCAGGGGACCCACACAGATACGCAGTATTTT,CASSYQGTHTDTQYF
.,.,TRBV10-1,TRBJ2-3,TGCGCCAGCAGCCCAAGTCCAACAGCCACAGATACGCAGTATTTT,CASSPSPTATDTQYF
.,TRBD1,TRBV6-2/TRBV6-3,TRBJ1-1,TGTGCCAGCAGTAAAGGACAGGGGGCTTTCCCTGTGGCTTTCTTT,CASSKGQGAFPVAFF
.,TRBD2,TRBV19,TRBJ2-7,TGTGCCAGTAGTAGGGCGGGGGGCTCCTACGAGCAGTACTTC,CASSRAGGSYEQYF
.,TRBD1,TRBV4-1,TRBJ1-3,TGCGCCAGCAGCCAAGATGGGTGGGGACAGGGCTCTGGAAACACCATATATTTT,CASSQDGWGQGSGNTIYF
.,.,TRBV6-5,TRBJ1-3,TGTGCCAGCATCTCAGGGTTGAGAAACACCATATATTTT,CASISGLRNTIYF
.,.,TRBV7-2,TRBJ1-4,TGTGCCAGCAGCTTGGGCTGGGGAGTTGTTGTGGAAAAACTGTTTTTT,CASSLGWGVVVEKLFF
.,TRBD2,TRBV6-2/TRBV6-3,TRBJ2-7,TGTGCCAGCAGCGGACTAGCGGGGGGCCCTGAGCAGTACTTC,CASSGLAGGPEQYF
.,.,TRBV6-5,TRBJ2-6,TGTGCCAGCAGTAGGGGCTTCTCTGGGGCCAACGTCCTGACTTTC,CASSRGFSGANVLTF
.,.,TRBV30,TRBJ1-5,TGTGCCTGGAGGCGGGATCCAGCGGGGCCCCAGCATTTT,CAWRRDPAGPQHF
.,.,TRBV5-1,TRBJ2-2,TGCGCCAGCTCCGTCCAGGCCCCGAACACCGGGGAGCTGTTTTTT,CASSVQAPNTGELFF
.,.,TRBV11-1,TRBJ2-2,TGTGCCAGCAGCCCCCCCATCGGGGAGCTGTTTTTT,CASSPPIGELFF
.,TRBD2,TRBV5-1,TRBJ2-4,TGCGCCAGCAGCCCGGGACTAGCGGAACCCTTGACGAACATTCAGTACTTC,CASSPGLAEPLTNIQYF
.,TRBD1,TRBV24-1,TRBJ1-5,TGTGCCACCAGTGATATCGGACAGGCGGCGTTTAGTCAGCCCCAGCATTTT,CATSDIGQAAFSQPQHF
.,TRBD1,TRBV5-5,TRBJ1-2,TGTGCCAGCAGCCGCGGGACAGTCGAGTATGGCTACACCTTC,CASSRGTVEYGYTF
.,.,TRBV19,TRBJ2-7,TGTGCCAGTAGTCCCTCGGGAGAACGCGAGCAGTACTTC,CASSPSGEREQYF
.,.,TRBV6-1,TRBJ1-2,TGTGCCAGCAGTGATTGGGGGGGTGCGAACTATGGCTACACCTTC,CASSDWGGANYGYTF
.,TRBD1,TRBV28,TRBJ1-3,TGTGCCAGCAGTCTGGACAGGGGGAGCGGAAACACCATATATTTT,CASSLDRGSGNTIYF
.,.,TRBV20-1,TRBJ2-2,TGCAGTGCTAGTACGGGGACGAACACCGGGGAGCTGTTTTTT,CSASTGTNTGELFF
.,.,TRBV27,TRBJ1-1,TGTGCCAGCAGTTTATCAGCGGGTTTGAACACTGAAGCTTTCTTT,CASSLSAGLNTEAFF
.,.,TRBV13,TRBJ2-1,TGTGCCAGCAGCTTAGTCGGGACCTACAATGAGCAGTTCTTC,CASSLVGTYNEQFF
.,.,TRBV14,TRBJ1-6,TGTGCCAGCAGCCAAGCGACAGGAGTTAATTCACCCCTCCACTTT,CASSQATGVNSPLHF
.,.,TRBV30,TRBJ1-1,TGTGCCTGGACGGTGACAGGAACTGAAGCTTTCTTT,CAWTVTGTEAFF
.,.,TRBV24-1,TRBJ2-1,TGTGCCACCAGTGATACGGGGGGCCCCTACAATGAGCAGTTCTTC,CATSDTGGPYNEQFF
few,TRBD1,TRBV2,TRBJ1-2,TGTGCCAGCAGTGAGGGACAGGGTTATGGCTACACCTTC,CASSEGQGYGYTF
.,.,TRBV3-1/TRBV3-2,TRBJ1-6,TGTGCCAGCAGCCAACAGGGAGGGAGGGGCCCCTATAATTCACCCCTCCACTTT,CASSQQGGRGPYNSPLHF
.,TRBD1,TRBV5-6,TRBJ1-4,TGTGCCAGCCAAGACAGGGAAGTGGAAAAACTGTTTTTT,CASQDREVEKLFF
.,TRBD1,TRBV9,TRBJ1-2,TGTGCCAGCAGCGTAGCTTTCAGGGGGGACGGCTACACCTTC,CASSVAFRGDGYTF